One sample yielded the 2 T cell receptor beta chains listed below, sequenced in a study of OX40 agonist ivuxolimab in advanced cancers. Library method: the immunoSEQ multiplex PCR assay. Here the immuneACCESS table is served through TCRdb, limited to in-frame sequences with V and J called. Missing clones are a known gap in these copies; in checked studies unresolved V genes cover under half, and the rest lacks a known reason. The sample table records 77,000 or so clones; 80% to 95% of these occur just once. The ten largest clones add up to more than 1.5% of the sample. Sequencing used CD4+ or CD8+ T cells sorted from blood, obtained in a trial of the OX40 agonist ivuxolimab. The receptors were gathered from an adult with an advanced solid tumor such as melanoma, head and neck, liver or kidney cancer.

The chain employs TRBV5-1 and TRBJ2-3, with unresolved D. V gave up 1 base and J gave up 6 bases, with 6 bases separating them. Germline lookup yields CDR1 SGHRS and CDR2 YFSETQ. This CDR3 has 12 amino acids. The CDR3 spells CASSLSSDTQYF. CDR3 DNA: TGCGCCAGCAGCTTGTCCTCTGATACGCAGTATTTT.

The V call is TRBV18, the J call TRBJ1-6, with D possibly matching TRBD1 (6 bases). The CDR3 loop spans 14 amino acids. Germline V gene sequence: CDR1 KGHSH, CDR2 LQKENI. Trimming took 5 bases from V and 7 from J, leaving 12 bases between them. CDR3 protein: CASSSRGSNSPLHF. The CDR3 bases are TGTGCCAGCTCATCCAGGGGCTCGAATTCACCCCTCCACTTT.